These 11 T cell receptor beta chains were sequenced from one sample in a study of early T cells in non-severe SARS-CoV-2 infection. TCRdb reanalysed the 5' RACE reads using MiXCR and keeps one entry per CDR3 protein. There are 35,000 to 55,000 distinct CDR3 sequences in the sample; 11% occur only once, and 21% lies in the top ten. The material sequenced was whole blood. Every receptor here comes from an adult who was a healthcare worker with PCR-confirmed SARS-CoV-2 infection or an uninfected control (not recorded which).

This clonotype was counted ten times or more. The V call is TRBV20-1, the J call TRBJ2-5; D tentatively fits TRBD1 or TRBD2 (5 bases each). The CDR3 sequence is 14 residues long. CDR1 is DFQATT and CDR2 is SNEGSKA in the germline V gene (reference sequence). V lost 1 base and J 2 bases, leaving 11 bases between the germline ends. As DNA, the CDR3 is TGCAGTGCTAGAGCGGGGACCGGTCAAGAGACCCAGTACTTC. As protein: CSARAGTGQETQYF.

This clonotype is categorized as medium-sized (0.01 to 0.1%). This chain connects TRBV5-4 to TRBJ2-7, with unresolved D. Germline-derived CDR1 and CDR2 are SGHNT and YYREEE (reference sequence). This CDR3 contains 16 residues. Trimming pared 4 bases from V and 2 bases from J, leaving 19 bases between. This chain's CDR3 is CASSPLPAGRTYEQYF. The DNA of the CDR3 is TGTGCCAGCAGCCCGCTGCCGGCAGGTCGGACCTACGAGCAGTACTTC.

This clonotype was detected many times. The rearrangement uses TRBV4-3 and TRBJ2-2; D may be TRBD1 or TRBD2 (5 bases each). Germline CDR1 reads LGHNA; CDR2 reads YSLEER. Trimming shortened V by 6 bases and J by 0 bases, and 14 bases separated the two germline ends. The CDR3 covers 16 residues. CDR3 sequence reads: CASSRSQGANTGELFF. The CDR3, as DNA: TGCGCCAGCAGTCGTAGTCAGGGAGCGAACACCGGGGAGCTGTTTTTT.

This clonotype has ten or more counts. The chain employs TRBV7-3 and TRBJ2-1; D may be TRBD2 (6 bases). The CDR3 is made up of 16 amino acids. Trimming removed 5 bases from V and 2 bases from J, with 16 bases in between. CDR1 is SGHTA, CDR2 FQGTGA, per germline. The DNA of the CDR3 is TGTGCCAGCAGCCCGGACGGTAGCGGCACCTACAATGAGCAGTTCTTC. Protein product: CASSPDGSGTYNEQFF. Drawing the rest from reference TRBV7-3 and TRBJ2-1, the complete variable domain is GAGVSQTPSNKVTEKGKYVELRCDPISGHTALYWYRQSLGQGPEFLIYFQGTGAADDSGLPNDRFFAVRPEGSVSTLKIQRTERGDSAVYLCASSPDGSGTYNEQFFGPGTRLTVL.

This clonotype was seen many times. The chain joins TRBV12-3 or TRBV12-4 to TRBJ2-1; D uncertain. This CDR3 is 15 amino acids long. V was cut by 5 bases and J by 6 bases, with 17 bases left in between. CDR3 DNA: TGTGCCAGCAGTCCCCTCATGGAAGGTTCCAATGAGCAGTTCTTC. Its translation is CASSPLMEGSNEQFF.

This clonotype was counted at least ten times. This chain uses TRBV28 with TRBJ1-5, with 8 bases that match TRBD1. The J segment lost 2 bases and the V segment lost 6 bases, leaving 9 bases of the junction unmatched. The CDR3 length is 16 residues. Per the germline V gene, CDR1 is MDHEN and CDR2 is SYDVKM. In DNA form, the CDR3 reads TGTGCCAGCAGCAGGACAGGGTTCGAAGGCAATCAGCCCCAGCATTTT. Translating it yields CASSRTGFEGNQPQHF.

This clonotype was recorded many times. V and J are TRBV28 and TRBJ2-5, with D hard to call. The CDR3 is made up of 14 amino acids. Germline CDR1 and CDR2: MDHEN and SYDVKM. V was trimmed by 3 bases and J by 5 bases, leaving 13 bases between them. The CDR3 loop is CASSLVALEETQYF. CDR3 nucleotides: TGTGCCAGCAGTTTGGTAGCTCTCGAGGAGACCCAGTACTTC.

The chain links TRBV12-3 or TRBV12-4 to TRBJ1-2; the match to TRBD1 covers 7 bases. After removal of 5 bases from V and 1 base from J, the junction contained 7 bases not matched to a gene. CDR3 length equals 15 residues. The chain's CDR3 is CASSTRDRLNYGYTF. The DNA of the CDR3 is TGTGCCAGCAGTACTAGGGACAGACTTAACTATGGCTACACCTTC.

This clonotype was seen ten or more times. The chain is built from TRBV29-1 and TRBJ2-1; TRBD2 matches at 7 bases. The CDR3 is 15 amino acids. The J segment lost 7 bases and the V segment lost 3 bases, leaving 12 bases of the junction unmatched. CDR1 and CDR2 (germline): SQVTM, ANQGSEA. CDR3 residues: CSVDLKRDRRNEQFF. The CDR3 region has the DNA TGCAGCGTTGACCTGAAGCGGGATCGAAGGAATGAGCAGTTCTTC.

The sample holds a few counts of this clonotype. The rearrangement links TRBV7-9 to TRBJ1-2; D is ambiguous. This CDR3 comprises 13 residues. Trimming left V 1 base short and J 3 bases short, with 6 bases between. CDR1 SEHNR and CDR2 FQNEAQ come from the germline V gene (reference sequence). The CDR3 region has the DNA TGTGCCAGCAGCTTAGGAATGGACTATGGCTACACCTTC. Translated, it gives CASSLGMDYGYTF.

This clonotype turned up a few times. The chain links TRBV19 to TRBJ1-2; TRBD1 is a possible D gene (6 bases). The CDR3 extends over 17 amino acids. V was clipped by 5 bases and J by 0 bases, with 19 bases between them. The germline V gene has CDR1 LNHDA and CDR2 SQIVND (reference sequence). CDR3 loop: CASSSSRDRNPNYGYTF. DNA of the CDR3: TGTGCCAGTAGTTCCTCACGAGACAGGAACCCTAACTATGGCTACACCTTC.